Below, 9 T cell receptor beta chains from the same sample are listed, as sequenced in a study of blood T cell repertoires in COVID-19. Some clones are missing from TCRdb's copy, which holds only in-frame ones; the method was immunoSEQ multiplex PCR. The profile shows 200,000 or so clones, 88% of them singletons. Specimen: PBMCs or T cells enriched from blood (not recorded which). These receptors all come from a woman in her 30s who had recovered from COVID-19.

This clone was observed a few times. The CDR3 spells CASSGPTGTDGYTF. The CDR3, as DNA: TGTGCCAGCAGCGGACCCACCGGGACAGATGGCTACACCTTC. The chain joins TRBV7-9 to TRBJ1-2; 7 positions match TRBD1. V was clipped by 5 bases and J by 6 bases; unmatched bases: 9. This CDR3 region has 14 residues. Germline values: CDR1 SEHNR, CDR2 FQNEAQ (reference sequence).

The CDR3 is CASSEPGQGARYNEQFF. As DNA, the CDR3 is TGTGCCAGCAGCGAGCCGGGACAGGGGGCTAGATACAATGAGCAGTTCTTC. The chain carries TRBV7-8 and TRBJ2-1; 12 positions match TRBD1. Germline-derived CDR1 and CDR2 are SGHVS and FQNEAQ. The CDR3 runs to 17 residues. V was clipped by 5 bases and J by 4 bases; unmatched bases: 9.

The rearrangement links TRBV7-8 to TRBJ1-4, with 8 bases fitting TRBD1. The V gene's germline CDR1 is SGHVS and CDR2 FQNEAQ. The junction had 5 bases not matched to a gene; V was cut back by 4 bases and J by 4 bases. This CDR3 has 15 amino acids. CDR3 sequence: CASSSNRGGNEKLFF. The CDR3 DNA reads TGTGCCAGCAGCTCAAACAGGGGGGGTAATGAAAAACTGTTTTTT.

The J gene is TRBJ1-2, the V gene TRBV7-3, with 9 positions matching TRBD1. Germline V lookup: CDR1 SGHTA, CDR2 FQGTGA. V lost 4 bases, J lost 2 bases, and 2 bases stayed unmatched. The CDR3 covers 14 residues. The CDR3 DNA reads TGTGCCAGCAGCTCGACAGGGGGGAACTATGGCTACACCTTC. Translated: CASSSTGGNYGYTF. The full variable domain, with the rest looked up from reference TRBV7-3 and TRBJ1-2, is GAGVSQTPSNKVTEKGKYVELRCDPISGHTALYWYRQSLGQGPEFLIYFQGTGAADDSGLPNDRFFAVRPEGSVSTLKIQRTERGDSAVYLCASSSTGGNYGYTFGSGTRLTVV.

The chain has TRBV27 and TRBJ1-4, with 9 nucleotides matching TRBD1. Germline loops: CDR1 MNHEY, CDR2 SMNVEV (reference sequence). There are 15 residues in the CDR3. J was trimmed by 7 bases and V by 4 bases; bases with no gene match: 7. CDR3 sequence: CASSSFGQGSEKLFF. The CDR3 DNA reads as TGTGCCAGCAGTTCCTTCGGACAGGGGAGTGAAAAACTGTTTTTT.

CDR3 loop: CAISGAGNTEAFF. The CDR3 DNA sequence: TGTGCCATCAGTGGTGCGGGTAACACTGAAGCTTTCTTT. The genes are TRBV10-3 and TRBJ1-1, with D uncertain. Between the trimmed V and J ends, which lost 4 bases and 2 bases, there was a span of 8 bases. Germline V lookup: CDR1 ENHRY, CDR2 SYGVKD. This CDR3 region has 13 residues.

V is TRBV6-5 and J is TRBJ1-2; D is undetermined. V was shortened by 2 bases and J by 6 bases, with 16 bases between the two germline ends. Germline CDR1 MNHEY, CDR2 SVGAGI. CDR3 length: 15 amino acids. CDR3 sequence (DNA): TGTGCCAGCAGTTACCCCGATCTCGCTACGGATGGCTACACCTTC. Its translation is CASSYPDLATDGYTF.

The rearrangement links TRBV27 to TRBJ1-2; 9 nucleotides align to TRBD1. The CDR3 contains 15 residues. The junction had 9 bases not matched to a gene; V was cut back by 3 bases and J by 7 bases. CDR1 and CDR2 from the germline V gene are MNHEY and SMNVEV (reference sequence). The CDR3 region has the DNA TGTGCCAGCAGTTTCGCTCCGGGACAGGGTTTTGGCTACACCTTC. Translated: CASSFAPGQGFGYTF.

The chain joins TRBV4-3 to TRBJ1-5, with D maybe TRBD1 (5 bases). V was shortened by 0 bases and J by 7 bases, with 7 bases between the two germline ends. The CDR3 length is 13 residues. CDR1 is LGHNA and CDR2 is YSLEER in the germline V gene. In nucleotides, the CDR3 is TGCGCCAGCAGCCAAGATCGGGGGCAGCCCCAGCATTTT. This translates into CASSQDRGQPQHF.